This is a list of T cell receptor beta chains from one sample in a study of post-analysis software for immune sequencing data. TCRdb analysed the PCR reads with MiXCR anew, one entry per CDR3 protein. The repertoire holds hundreds of thousands of distinct CDR3 sequences, with approximately 60% as singletons. The specimen sequenced was blood. These receptors originate from a girl aged 2-10 years with multiple sclerosis. Both conserved end residues are part of each CDR3. A D gene is named only where the DNA matches it firmly. Size values are once, few and many counts, or a class for expanded clones, and some rows have none.

D gene	CDR3 length	V gene	clone size	J gene	CDR3 protein	CDR3 DNA
NA	16	TRBV11-1	few	TRBJ1-1	CASSFTKADRGSEAFF	TGTGCCAGCAGCTTTACAAAGGCGGATAGAGGTTCTGAAGCTTTCTTT
TRBD1	15	TRBV4-1	NA	TRBJ1-5	CASSQDGQGAQPQHF	TGCGCCAGCAGCCAAGATGGACAGGGGGCTCAGCCCCAGCATTTT
NA	11	TRBV29-1	NA	TRBJ2-3	CSVELPDTQYF	TGCAGCGTTGAACTTCCAGATACGCAGTATTTT
NA	13	TRBV5-1	few	TRBJ2-1	CASSHPDVNEQFF	TGCGCCAGCAGCCACCCCGACGTGAATGAGCAGTTCTTC
NA	17	TRBV3-1	once	TRBJ2-1	CASSQDAASEPYNEQFF	TGTGCCAGCAGCCAAGATGCGGCTAGCGAGCCCTACAATGAGCAGTTCTTC
NA	16	TRBV28	NA	TRBJ2-7	CASSLSPRRRTYEQYF	TGTGCCAGCAGTTTATCGCCCAGACGAAGAACCTACGAGCAGTACTTC
TRBD1	16	TRBV6-6	NA	TRBJ1-2	CASSAGTGEVLYGYTF	TGTGCCAGCAGTGCTGGGACAGGGGAAGTGCTCTATGGCTACACCTTC
NA	15	TRBV12-3/TRBV12-4	once	TRBJ2-3	CASSFQGRGADTQYF	TGTGCCAGCAGTTTCCAGGGTCGGGGAGCAGATACGCAGTATTTT
TRBD2	17	TRBV7-2	NA	TRBJ2-5	CASSQPTLAGGGETQYF	TGTGCCAGCAGCCAGCCAACCTTAGCGGGGGGCGGGGAGACCCAGTACTTC
TRBD2	16	TRBV5-1	NA	TRBJ2-7	CASSFGLAGDSYEQYF	TGCGCCAGCAGTTTTGGACTAGCGGGTGATTCCTACGAGCAGTACTTC
TRBD2	19	TRBV10-3	NA	TRBJ2-3	CAISVRPLLAGDSTDTQYF	TGTGCCATCAGTGTGAGGCCCCTACTAGCGGGGGACTCCACAGATACGCAGTATTTT
NA	15	TRBV5-1	once	TRBJ2-7	CASSFSGSADYEQYF	TGCGCCAGCAGCTTTTCAGGGTCAGCCGACTACGAGCAGTACTTC
TRBD2	15	TRBV10-3	few	TRBJ2-1	CAISPGLAGDNEQFF	TGTGCCATCAGTCCCGGACTAGCGGGTGACAATGAGCAGTTCTTC
NA	14	TRBV3-1	NA	TRBJ1-1	CASSQEAGDFEAFF	TGTGCCAGCAGCCAAGAAGCGGGGGATTTTGAAGCTTTCTTT
NA	13	TRBV5-1	NA	TRBJ2-5	CASSLGPLETQYF	TGCGCCAGCAGCTTGGGACCTTTAGAGACCCAGTACTTC
NA	16	TRBV27	once	TRBJ2-7	CASMGVSGRFSYEQYF	TGTGCCAGCATGGGTGTATCGGGACGGTTCTCCTACGAGCAGTACTTC
NA	12	TRBV7-9	NA	TRBJ2-7	CASSLQGSEQYF	TGTGCCAGCAGCTTACAGGGAAGCGAGCAGTACTTC
NA	15	TRBV10-3	NA	TRBJ1-2	CAISETGQKNYGYTF	TGTGCCATCAGTGAAACGGGACAAAAAAACTATGGCTACACCTTC
TRBD1	14	TRBV10-3	NA	TRBJ1-5	CAISRGQGSQPQHF	TGTGCCATCAGTCGGGGACAGGGAAGTCAGCCCCAGCATTTT
NA	14	TRBV11-2	NA	TRBJ1-1	CASSPKWGGTEAFF	TGTGCCAGCAGCCCCAAGTGGGGGGGCACTGAAGCTTTCTTT
TRBD1	16	TRBV11-2	NA	TRBJ1-2	CASSSTRGQRYYGYTF	TGTGCCAGCAGCTCCACCCGGGGACAGCGCTACTATGGCTACACCTTC
NA	17	TRBV15	NA	TRBJ2-1	CATSRGGAHSSYNEQFF	TGTGCCACCAGCAGAGGGGGGGCACATAGCTCCTACAATGAGCAGTTCTTC
NA	14	TRBV3-1	few	TRBJ2-7	CASSLTSSAYEQYF	TGTGCCAGCAGCCTAACTTCTAGCGCATACGAGCAGTACTTC
NA	12	TRBV6-2/TRBV6-3	NA	TRBJ2-3	CASSYGVDTQYF	TGTGCCAGCAGTTATGGTGTAGATACGCAGTATTTT
TRBD2	15	TRBV3-1	NA	TRBJ2-5	CASSQVGGYQETQYF	TGTGCCAGCAGCCAAGTCGGGGGGTACCAAGAGACCCAGTACTTC
NA	14	TRBV20-1	NA	TRBJ1-1	CSASGGGLNTEAFF	TGCAGTGCTAGTGGGGGAGGCCTTAACACTGAAGCTTTCTTT
TRBD1	16	TRBV10-3	NA	TRBJ2-3	CAISEGTGGMTDTQYF	TGTGCCATCAGTGAGGGGACAGGGGGTATGACAGATACGCAGTATTTT
NA	15	TRBV9	NA	TRBJ2-5	CASSVGYRVDETQYF	TGTGCCAGCAGCGTAGGTTACAGGGTCGACGAGACCCAGTACTTC
TRBD2	17	TRBV4-1	NA	TRBJ2-7	CASSSPGGTSESYEQYF	TGCGCCAGCAGCTCACCAGGCGGGACTAGCGAGTCCTACGAGCAGTACTTC
NA	14	TRBV12-3/TRBV12-4	NA	TRBJ2-3	CASSNREGTDTQYF	TGTGCCAGCAGCAACAGGGAGGGGACAGATACGCAGTATTTT
NA	14	TRBV29-1	NA	TRBJ2-1	CSVEVRRGYNEQFF	TGCAGCGTTGAGGTCAGGAGAGGGTACAATGAGCAGTTCTTC
NA	14	TRBV7-2	NA	TRBJ2-3	CASSSSSVGGAQYF	TGTGCCAGCAGCTCCTCGTCGGTAGGAGGGGCACAGTATTTT
NA	15	TRBV2	NA	TRBJ2-7	CASSESRSGGETQYF	TGTGCCAGCAGTGAATCGCGGTCGGGCGGGGAGACCCAGTACTTT
TRBD2	17	TRBV5-5	few	TRBJ2-1	CASSLAGASGSWSEQFF	TGTGCCAGCAGCTTGGCCGGGGCTAGCGGGAGTTGGAGTGAGCAGTTCTTC
NA	15	TRBV5-6	NA	TRBJ2-5	CASSLVRGRGETQYF	TGTGCCAGCAGCTTGGTCCGGGGTAGGGGAGAGACCCAGTACTTC
TRBD1	13	TRBV5-1	NA	TRBJ2-7	CASSSGQAGEQYF	TGCGCCAGCAGCTCCGGACAGGCGGGCGAGCAGTACTTC
NA	14	TRBV6-5	NA	TRBJ2-5	CAGSYGPTRETQYF	TGTGCCGGCAGTTACGGTCCCACTCGGGAGACCCAGTACTTC
NA	15	TRBV7-2	NA	TRBJ1-2	CASSRGGGEVNGYTF	TGTGCCAGCAGCCGGGGCGGAGGGGAGGTGAATGGCTACACCTTC
NA	12	TRBV11-2	NA	TRBJ1-1	CASSFVRTEAFF	TGTGCCAGCAGCTTCGTGAGGACTGAAGCTTTCTTT
NA	13	TRBV29-1	NA	TRBJ2-3	CSVELGGADTQYF	TGCAGCGTTGAGTTAGGGGGAGCAGATACGCAGTATTTT
NA	17	TRBV4-3	NA	TRBJ2-2	CASSQDSVGGNTGELFF	TGCGCCAGCAGCCAAGACTCCGTTGGGGGAAACACCGGGGAGCTGTTTTTT
NA	13	TRBV6-6	NA	TRBJ2-1	CASSYVTTNEQFF	TGTGCCAGCAGTTACGTTACGACCAATGAGCAGTTCTTC
TRBD1	16	TRBV6-5	NA	TRBJ2-1	CASSYGDRGFYNEQFF	TGTGCCAGCAGTTATGGAGACAGGGGTTTCTACAATGAGCAGTTCTTC
NA	13	TRBV5-1	few	TRBJ2-1	CASSLTGSGEQFF	TGCGCCAGCAGCTTGACAGGGTCCGGGGAGCAGTTCTTC
TRBD1	14	TRBV4-2	NA	TRBJ2-2	CASSRQGSTGELFF	TGTGCCAGTAGCCGACAGGGTTCTACCGGGGAGCTGTTTTTT
NA	18	TRBV4-2	few	TRBJ1-2	CASSQESKGALWNYGYTF	TGTGCCAGCAGCCAAGAGTCTAAAGGGGCGCTTTGGAACTATGGCTACACCTTC
TRBD1	15	TRBV12-3/TRBV12-4	few	TRBJ2-5	CASSLGDRDQETQYF	TGTGCCAGCAGTTTAGGGGACAGGGACCAAGAGACCCAGTACTTC
NA	13	TRBV29-1	NA	TRBJ2-3	CTCTGLVTDTQYF	TGCACCTGTACGGGACTTGTCACAGATACGCAGTATTTT
NA	14	TRBV4-3	few	TRBJ1-5	CASSQEGANQPQHF	TGCGCCAGCAGCCAAGAAGGGGCCAATCAGCCCCAGCATTTT
TRBD2	15	TRBV5-1	NA	TRBJ2-1	CASSPGLALSDEQFF	TGCGCCAGCAGCCCCGGACTAGCACTCAGCGATGAGCAGTTCTTC
NA	18	TRBV14	few	TRBJ2-6	CVSSQGPWGSSGANVLTF	TGTGTCAGCAGCCAAGGCCCCTGGGGGTCCTCTGGGGCCAACGTCCTGACTTTC
NA	15	TRBV7-8	NA	TRBJ1-4	CASSPRGATHEKLFF	TGTGCCAGCAGCCCGAGAGGGGCGACTCATGAAAAACTGTTTTTT
NA	13	TRBV2	NA	TRBJ2-1	CASSVLGGNEQFF	TGTGCCAGCAGTGTTCTAGGGGGAAATGAGCAGTTCTTC
NA	14	TRBV28	NA	TRBJ1-1	CASSLLRGVSEAFF	TGTGCCAGCAGTTTATTGCGGGGGGTATCGGAAGCTTTCTTT
NA	16	TRBV20-1	NA	TRBJ2-7	CSARGWVVGDSYEQYF	TGCAGTGCTAGAGGGTGGGTCGTCGGTGACTCCTACGAGCAGTACTTC
NA	14	TRBV11-3	NA	TRBJ2-3	CASSPDASTDTQYF	TGTGCCAGCAGCCCCGACGCGAGCACAGATACGCAGTATTTT
NA	15	TRBV12-3/TRBV12-4	NA	TRBJ2-5	CASSLSQMTQETQYF	TGTGCCAGCAGTTTAAGTCAGATGACCCAAGAGACCCAGTACTTC
TRBD1	15	TRBV5-1	NA	TRBJ2-3	CASMPWDRDTDTQYF	TGCGCCAGCATGCCGTGGGACAGGGACACAGATACGCAGTATTTT
NA	15	TRBV7-9	once	TRBJ2-1	CASQAGVSACNEQFF	TGTGCCAGCCAGGCGGGCGTATCCGCCTGCAATGAGCAGTTCTTC
NA	13	TRBV29-1	few	TRBJ1-1	CSGGFGLNTEAFF	TGCAGCGGGGGGTTTGGCCTGAACACTGAAGCTTTCTTT